A selection of T cell receptor beta chains follows, all from one sample in a study of PD-L1 blockade in urothelial cancer. Libraries were prepared by immunoSEQ multiplex PCR; TCRdb keeps only in-frame clonotypes and omits some of them. The sample shows more than 35,000 clones, 36% of them seen only once. Sequenced here: tumor tissue, sampled before atezolizumab (anti-PD-L1) treatment. All receptors derive from a man aged 55 to 70 with urothelial cancer. CDR3s leave out the opening cysteine and the closing phenylalanine or tryptophan. Fields, in order: V gene, J gene, CDR3 protein.

TRBV19	TRBJ2-3	ASSSGRTDTQY
TRBV19	TRBJ2-1	ASSSGRGSYNEQF
TRBV11-3	TRBJ2-1	ASSRGLAGESYNEQF
TRBV6-8	TRBJ1-1	ASGTWGNTEAF
TRBV1	TRBJ2-3	ASSQPGSQSSDTQY
TRBV19	TRBJ2-7	ASSTPEAGGYEQY
TRBV5-1	TRBJ2-1	ASSLVFGGEYNEQF
TRBV5-1	TRBJ2-1	ASSRAYLYNEQF
TRBV6-4	TRBJ1-5	ASRTRVGQPQH
TRBV15	TRBJ2-1	ATSRGSGQGKNEQF
TRBV9	TRBJ2-3	ASSYRVDTQY
TRBV18	TRBJ1-1	ASSDIGQGGTEAF
TRBV14	TRBJ1-6	ASSQVRLSGNSPLH
TRBV11-3	TRBJ2-5	ASSLGLAPSGQETQY
TRBV6-8	TRBJ1-1	ASSDGGVTEAF
TRBV29-1	TRBJ1-1	SVGNRGGTEAF
TRBV2	TRBJ1-6	ASMGQNYNSPLH
TRBV29-1	TRBJ1-1	SVELTEEAEAF
TRBV5-1	TRBJ2-2	ASSLAALDRGPGELF
TRBV12-5	TRBJ2-1	ASTRSRQGSDNEQF
TRBV19	TRBJ1-4	ASSIARGRTLTNEKLF
TRBV30	TRBJ1-1	AWTIGNTEAF
TRBV6-8	TRBJ1-5	ASSYSNNQPQH
TRBV18	TRBJ1-2	ASSPPGQGGYGYT
TRBV23-1	TRBJ1-4	ASSQNRREKLF
TRBV29-1	TRBJ2-7	SVEGDRGPYEQY
TRBV28	TRBJ1-1	ASRKTGGLEAF
TRBV6-7	TRBJ1-5	ASTEDWQPQH
TRBV6-8	TRBJ2-3	ASRLPGGSTDTQY
TRBV30	TRBJ2-1	AWSLVHNEQF
TRBV11-3	TRBJ2-4	ASSLEVDLALAKNIQY
TRBV7-6	TRBJ2-3	ASSLAKSTDTQY